These T cell receptor beta chains were read from a single sample in a study of graft-versus-host responses after intestinal transplantation. These TCRs' antigens remain unknown. Sequencing was performed with immunoSEQ multiplex PCR; in TCRdb, only in-frame clones are kept and a portion is missing. The sample shows 60,000 to 65,000 clones, roughly nine tenths of them seen only once. Sequences were derived from unstimulated CD8+ T cells sorted from spleen or lymph node cells, sampled before transplant. The receptor set was obtained from a human donor who was the organ donor for an intestinal transplant. Each CDR3 is given with its conserved first and last residue. Each record gives: V gene, D gene, J gene, clone size, CDR3 protein, CDR3 DNA. A D gene is named only where the DNA matches it firmly. The listing skips clone size in some rows; elsewhere it reads once, few, many or a size class.

TRBV27	TRBD2	TRBJ2-7	.	CASILWGGEQYF	TGTGCCAGCATCTTATGGGGGGGCGAGCAGTACTTC
TRBV5-6	.	TRBJ1-5	.	CASSFLQGQPQHF	TGTGCCAGCAGCTTCTTACAGGGTCAGCCCCAGCATTTT
TRBV7-7	TRBD2	TRBJ2-1	.	CASSLSGTGNEQFF	TGTGCTAGCAGCTTGAGCGGGACCGGCAATGAGCAGTTCTTC
TRBV4-2	TRBD2	TRBJ2-7	.	CASRPGTSEAYEQYF	TGTGCCAGCAGACCCGGGACTAGCGAGGCCTACGAGCAGTACTTC
TRBV5-1	.	TRBJ2-3	.	CASSIRGGGTDTQYF	TGCGCCAGCAGCATCCGGGGTGGAGGGACAGATACGCAGTATTTT
TRBV28	TRBD2	TRBJ2-7	once	CASSHRDYPTYEQYF	TGTGCCAGCAGTCATCGGGACTACCCGACCTACGAGCAGTACTTC
TRBV11-2	TRBD2	TRBJ2-4	.	CASSPGETSGSSRIQYF	TGTGCCAGCAGCCCAGGGGAGACTAGCGGGAGCTCTCGCATTCAGTACTTC
TRBV28	.	TRBJ2-1	.	CASSVFRGGRNEQFF	TGTGCCAGCAGTGTCTTCAGGGGCGGTAGGAATGAGCAGTTCTTC
TRBV9	.	TRBJ2-1	.	CASSVAGVGYNEQFF	TGTGCCAGCAGCGTAGCCGGGGTAGGGTACAATGAGCAGTTCTTC
TRBV25-1	.	TRBJ2-7	.	CASSESGNTYEQYF	TGTGCCAGCAGTGAATCAGGTAACACCTACGAGCAGTACTTC
TRBV5-6	TRBD1	TRBJ1-2	few	CASSTWTGQLANYGYTF	TGTGCCAGCAGCACTTGGACAGGACAGTTAGCTAACTATGGCTACACCTTC
TRBV13	TRBD1	TRBJ2-5	.	CASRNWASGQGVQETQYF	TGTGCCAGCAGAAACTGGGCGTCGGGACAGGGCGTCCAAGAGACCCAGTACTTC
TRBV29-1	.	TRBJ2-4	.	CSVEGSRNIQYF	TGCAGCGTTGAGGGGAGTAGAAACATTCAGTACTTC
TRBV23-1	TRBD1	TRBJ2-3	.	CAYKNGTGVTDTQYF	TGCGCCTACAAAAACGGGACAGGGGTTACAGATACGCAGTATTTT
TRBV5-4	.	TRBJ1-4	.	CASSAPGATNEKLFF	TGTGCCAGCAGCGCCCCAGGTGCAACTAATGAAAAACTGTTTTTT
TRBV7-9	TRBD1	TRBJ1-4	.	CASSLNRGANEKLFF	TGTGCCAGCAGCTTAAACAGGGGAGCTAATGAAAAACTGTTTTTT
TRBV2	.	TRBJ2-7	.	CASSELGSDDYEQYF	TGTGCCAGCAGTGAATTAGGCAGCGACGACTACGAGCAGTACTTC
TRBV7-2	.	TRBJ1-4	.	CASNESPGQALEKLFF	TGTGCCAGCAACGAATCTCCGGGACAAGCTCTAGAAAAACTGTTTTTT
TRBV6-1	.	TRBJ2-3	.	CASSEQTGSGDTQYF	TGTGCCAGCAGTGAACAAACGGGGTCGGGGGATACGCAGTATTTT
TRBV4-2	.	TRBJ2-6	.	CASSQSEESSGANVLTF	TGTGCCAGCAGCCAGTCAGAGGAGAGCTCTGGGGCCAACGTCCTGACTTTC
TRBV10-3	.	TRBJ1-1	.	CAISESVGVGAFF	TGTGCCATCAGTGAGTCGGTAGGGGTCGGAGCTTTCTTT
TRBV5-1	.	TRBJ2-1	.	CASSLAQGSEQFF	TGCGCCAGCAGCTTGGCGCAGGGAAGTGAGCAGTTCTTC
TRBV7-9	TRBD1	TRBJ1-2	.	CASSRQGYCGYTF	TGTGCCAGCAGCCGACAGGGCTATTGTGGCTACACCTTC
TRBV28	.	TRBJ1-4	.	CASSLVPLMKLFF	TGTGCCAGCAGTTTAGTTCCCCTAATGAAACTGTTTTTT
TRBV27	.	TRBJ2-7	.	CASSPAEVSSEQYF	TGTGCCAGCAGTCCGGCCGAGGTGTCTTCCGAGCAGTACTTC
TRBV9	.	TRBJ2-7	.	CASSVTALQGRHEQYF	TGTGCCAGCAGCGTAACTGCCCTACAGGGTCGACACGAGCAGTACTTC